These 6 T cell receptor beta chains were all obtained from the same sample, sequenced in a study of CD8+ T cells in alopecia areata. As the sequencing template, cDNA was produced by extracting RNA and reverse transcribing it. Assay used: immunoSEQ multiplex PCR; TCRdb lists only in-frame clones, some missing. The profile covers about 180,000 clones, with 58% appearing a single time and about a sixth taken by the ten largest. Treatment denoted: oral pan-JAK inhibitor, 5-10 mg twice daily. The source material was CD4+ T cells sorted from blood, sampled between weeks 55 and 65, from a patient treated with tofacitinib. These receptors were obtained from a human donor with alopecia areata.

This clone has more than one count but fewer than ten. The identical CDR3 is also encoded by other nucleotide sequences in the sample. The chain recombines TRBV20-1 with TRBJ2-5; D not resolved. V lost 3 bases and J lost 4, with 6 bases in between. CDR3 length: 11 amino acids. Germline V gene lookup returns CDR1 DFQATT and CDR2 SNEGSKA (reference sequence). In DNA form, the CDR3 reads TGCAGTGCTAGCTTTGGAGAGACCCAGTACTTC. Its translation is CSASFGETQYF.

CDR3 in amino acids: CASSGQGALETQYF. The CDR3 region has the DNA TGTGCCAGCAGCGGACAGGGGGCATTGGAGACCCAGTACTTC. The chain carries TRBV5-6 and TRBJ2-5, with 11 bases fitting TRBD1. The junction had 4 bases not matched to a gene; V was cut back by 4 bases and J by 5 bases. CDR1 and CDR2 from the germline V gene are SGHDT and YYEEEE. The length of the CDR3 is 14 residues.

This chain uses TRBV10-3 with TRBJ2-5; D is possibly TRBD1 (5 bases). V shed 0 bases and J shed 6 bases, with 8 bases lying between them. The germline CDR1 and CDR2 sequences are ENHRY and SYGVKD. CDR3 size: 13 residues. The CDR3 protein is CAISESGVQTQYF. CDR3 DNA: TGTGCCATCAGTGAGTCAGGGGTACAGACCCAGTACTTC.

The V call is TRBV27, the J call TRBJ2-7; TRBD1 aligns across 9 bases. Germline V gives CDR1 MNHEY, CDR2 SMNVEV (reference sequence). CDR3 length: 16 residues. The J segment lost 4 bases and the V segment lost 5 bases, leaving 12 bases of the junction unmatched. The CDR3 is CASSRNLGTGLYEQYF. The DNA for the CDR3 is TGTGCCAGCAGTCGGAACCTCGGGACAGGGTTGTACGAGCAGTACTTC.

This clone turned up a few times. V is TRBV7-2 and J is TRBJ2-7; D perhaps matches TRBD2 (7 bases). The CDR3 is 13 residues long. Trimming took off 11 bases at V and 6 bases at J, with 20 bases between the two ends. Per germline, CDR1 SGHTA and CDR2 FQGNSA. The CDR3 DNA sequence: TGTGCCGCCGGGGGGCTTGGGGCTAGCGAGCAGTACTTC. This gives the protein CAAGGLGASEQYF. The complete variable domain, with remaining parts taken from reference TRBV7-2 and TRBJ2-7, reads GAGVSQSPSNKVTEKGKDVELRCDPISGHTALYWYRQSLGQGLEFLIYFQGNSAPDKSGLPSDRFSAERTGGSVSTLTIQRTQQEDSAVYLCAAGGLGASEQYFGPGTRLTVT.

This clone was counted once. This same CDR3 is encoded by further DNA sequences in the sample. The V call is TRBV29-1, the J call TRBJ2-7; D is ambiguous. Germline CDR1 reads SQVTM; CDR2 reads ANQGSEA. Trimming took 4 bases from V and 2 from J, leaving 6 bases between them. The CDR3 is made up of 11 amino acids. CDR3 sequence reads: CSVGQAYEQYF. For the CDR3, the DNA is TGCAGCGTTGGCCAGGCCTACGAGCAGTACTTC.